A selection of T cell receptor beta chains follows, all from one sample in a study of shared clonotypes between healthy human individuals. The assay was immunoSEQ multiplex PCR, and TCRdb's table has in-frame clones only and misses some. The sample yields more than 2,000,000 clones, over 90% seen once. Sequencing was performed on naive CD4+ T cells from PBMCs. The origin of the receptors is a man younger than 35 in good health. Some clones in this sample may be carry-over from other donors' samples. Each CDR3 is given with its conserved first and last residue. D genes are given only for firm matches. Clone size is not always given. Where it is, it says once, few, many or a class for expanded clones.

D,V,size,J,DNA,CDR3
-,TRBV19,-,TRBJ2-1,TGTGCCAGTAGTACGGGTGGAGCGGGTCTCGCACCGCAGTTCTTC,CASSTGGAGLAPQFF
-,TRBV14,-,TRBJ1-2,TGTGCCAGCAGCCCTCTAAACTCTAACTATGGCTACACCTTC,CASSPLNSNYGYTF
TRBD2,TRBV18,-,TRBJ2-7,TGTGCCAGCTCACCCGGGACTAGCGTCACCTACGAGCAGTACTTC,CASSPGTSVTYEQYF
-,TRBV5-1,-,TRBJ2-1,TGCGCCAGCAGCCTCCTTCCGGGAAGCTACAATGAGCAGTTCTTC,CASSLLPGSYNEQFF
-,TRBV6-5,-,TRBJ1-1,TGTGCCAGCGGTTTCTCCCTGAACACTGAAGCTTTCTTT,CASGFSLNTEAFF
TRBD1,TRBV7-3,-,TRBJ2-1,TGTGCCAGCAGCTTAATGGCAGGGGGTAACAATGAGCAGTTCTTC,CASSLMAGGNNEQFF
TRBD2,TRBV4-2,-,TRBJ2-2,TGTGCCAGCAGCCAAGCGCCAGCAACTAGCGGGTCTTTCAACACCGGGGAGCTGTTTTTT,CASSQAPATSGSFNTGELFF
-,TRBV5-1,-,TRBJ2-6,TGCGCCAGCAGCCCTGTAGCCTCTGGGGCCAACGTCCTGACTTTC,CASSPVASGANVLTF
-,TRBV9,-,TRBJ1-2,TGTGCCAGCAGCGTAGCTACGGGGGACTACTATGGCTACACCTTC,CASSVATGDYYGYTF
TRBD1,TRBV29-1,-,TRBJ1-2,TGCAGCGTTGTATTAGATCCGGACAGGCCTAGCTATGGCTACACCTTC,CSVVLDPDRPSYGYTF
-,TRBV9,once,TRBJ1-4,TGTGCCAGCAGCGTAGGGCAGGGATTCGAAAAACTGTTTTTT,CASSVGQGFEKLFF
-,TRBV7-3,-,TRBJ1-2,TGTGCCAGCAGCTCCGAGACAGGCTATGGCTACACCTTC,CASSSETGYGYTF
-,TRBV7-3,-,TRBJ2-2,TGTGCCAGCAGCCCAAACTTGAACACCGGGGAGCTGTTTTTT,CASSPNLNTGELFF
TRBD1,TRBV5-1,-,TRBJ2-7,TGCGCCAGCAGCTCACACGGGACAGACGAGCAGTACTTC,CASSSHGTDEQYF
-,TRBV6-1,-,TRBJ1-5,TGTGCCAGCAGCCCCACGGGCAATCAGCCCCAGCATTTT,CASSPTGNQPQHF
-,TRBV5-1,-,TRBJ1-2,TGCGCCAGCAGCTTGGACGCCGGGGCAGCCTATTATGGCTACACCTTC,CASSLDAGAAYYGYTF
-,TRBV7-9,-,TRBJ1-3,TGTGCCAGCAGCTTAGGGCTTGGAAACACCATATATTTT,CASSLGLGNTIYF
TRBD1,TRBV5-1,-,TRBJ2-5,TGCGCCAGCAGCCATGGGACAGCCCTCCAAGAGACCCAGTACTTC,CASSHGTALQETQYF
TRBD1,TRBV11-3,few,TRBJ2-1,TGTGCCAGCAGCTCGGGACAGGGTACCTACAATGAGCAGTTCTTC,CASSSGQGTYNEQFF
-,TRBV11-3,-,TRBJ2-2,TGTGCCAGCAGCTTAGGTTCCGGGGAGCTGTTTTTT,CASSLGSGELFF
-,TRBV5-4,-,TRBJ1-2,TGTGCCAGCAGCTTTAGACAGCGATACCACTATGGCTACACCTTC,CASSFRQRYHYGYTF
TRBD2,TRBV5-1,-,TRBJ2-1,TGCGCCAGCAGCTCCGGGAGGGCCGAGTATGAGCAGTTCTTC,CASSSGRAEYEQFF
-,TRBV6-1,-,TRBJ1-1,TGTGCCAGCAGTGAATCGTATGACGGGAGCGCTGAAGCTTTCTTT,CASSESYDGSAEAFF
TRBD2,TRBV10-1,once,TRBJ2-7,TGCGCCAGCAGCGTAGAAGTAGCGGGAGGGCCCGACTCCTACGAGCAGTACTTC,CASSVEVAGGPDSYEQYF
-,TRBV11-2,-,TRBJ2-3,TGTGCCAGCAGCCCTTTACTATCCCCTTGGGGGAGCCGCACAGATACGCAGTATTTT,CASSPLLSPWGSRTDTQYF
-,TRBV7-9,-,TRBJ1-5,TGTGCCAGCAGCCTTACCAATCAGCCCCAGCATTTT,CASSLTNQPQHF
-,TRBV28,once,TRBJ2-2,TGTGCCAGCAGTCCAGTGGCTTCCAGATACCGGGAGCTGTTTTTT,CASSPVASRYRELFF
-,TRBV30,-,TRBJ1-3,TGTGCCTGGAGCGCAGCCGTCCCTGGAAACACCATATATTTT,CAWSAAVPGNTIYF
-,TRBV7-3,-,TRBJ2-1,TGTGCCAGCAGCTCATGGACTTTAGGCGGGTCCTACAATGAGCAGTTCTTC,CASSSWTLGGSYNEQFF
-,TRBV28,once,TRBJ1-4,TGTGCCAGCAGGCAAGGGGGATATAATGAAAAACTGTTTTTT,CASRQGGYNEKLFF
TRBD1,TRBV2,-,TRBJ2-2,TGTGCCAGCAGTGAGAGTGGGACAGGGGTAGGGACCGGGGAGCTGTTTTTT,CASSESGTGVGTGELFF
-,TRBV4-1,-,TRBJ1-6,TGCGCCAGCAGCCAGACAGACGATTCACCCCTCCACTTT,CASSQTDDSPLHF
-,TRBV18,-,TRBJ2-1,TGTGCCAGCTCCCTTTGGGGGGCTAATGAGCAGTTCTTC,CASSLWGANEQFF
-,TRBV28,-,TRBJ2-2,TGTGCCAGCAGTTCGACCTCAGGGCGAAACACCGGGGAGCTGTTTTTT,CASSSTSGRNTGELFF
-,TRBV27,-,TRBJ1-1,TGTGCCAGCAACCCACGGGGACCGAACACTGAAGCTTTCTTT,CASNPRGPNTEAFF
TRBD1,TRBV4-1,-,TRBJ1-4,TGCGCCAGCAGCCCCCTGGGTGGGACAGATTATGAAAAACTGTTTTTT,CASSPLGGTDYEKLFF
TRBD1,TRBV13,few,TRBJ1-1,TGTGCCAGCAGCTCGCCCCGACAGGGGAACACTGAAGCTTTCTTT,CASSSPRQGNTEAFF
-,TRBV7-3,-,TRBJ2-5,TGTGCCAGCAGCTTACGGATTCGGGAGACCCAGTACTTC,CASSLRIRETQYF
TRBD1,TRBV6-5,-,TRBJ2-5,TGTGCCAGCAGTTCGACAGGGAGACAGACCCAGTACTTC,CASSSTGRQTQYF
-,TRBV12-2,-,TRBJ2-3,TGTGCAAGTCGCCCCACAGGGGGCCGTGGGACAGATACGCAGTATTTT,CASRPTGGRGTDTQYF
TRBD1,TRBV4-2,-,TRBJ2-7,TGTGCCAGCAGCCAAGCGGCAGGGGGCTTAGGGGAGCAGTACTTC,CASSQAAGGLGEQYF
TRBD1,TRBV5-1,-,TRBJ2-2,TGCGCCAGCAGCCACGCGACAGGGTCCGGGGAGCTGTTTTTT,CASSHATGSGELFF
-,TRBV5-1,-,TRBJ2-1,TGCGCCAGCAAGTTGGCCCTGGGGAGAAATGAGCAGTTCTTC,CASKLALGRNEQFF
-,TRBV7-9,-,TRBJ2-2,TGTGCCAGCAGCTCCGGGACAAGGAACACCGGGGAGCTGTTTTTT,CASSSGTRNTGELFF
-,TRBV12-5,-,TRBJ1-1,TGTGCTAGTGGTTTGTTCAGACGACTTAATAACACTGAAGCTTTCTTT,CASGLFRRLNNTEAFF
TRBD1,TRBV5-1,-,TRBJ1-4,TGCGCCAGCAGCTTGGGGGGACAGAGACGAAATGAAAAACTGTTTTTT,CASSLGGQRRNEKLFF
TRBD2,TRBV7-6,-,TRBJ2-6,TGTGCCAGCAGCTCCGGACTAGGGGTCCTTTTTGGGGCCAACGTCCTGACTTTC,CASSSGLGVLFGANVLTF
TRBD2,TRBV4-1,-,TRBJ2-1,TGCGCCAGCAGCCAAGTCCTAGCGGGACTCTCTCTCCCTACCTACAATGAGCAGTTCTTC,CASSQVLAGLSLPTYNEQFF
-,TRBV29-1,-,TRBJ2-7,TGCAGCTGGGGGAATTTTGGCGAGCAGTACTTC,CSWGNFGEQYF
TRBD1,TRBV5-1,-,TRBJ2-7,TGCGCCAGCAGAGCAAAGACAGGGGGCTCCTACGAGCAGTACTTC,CASRAKTGGSYEQYF
TRBD1,TRBV28,-,TRBJ2-7,TGTGCCAGCAGCCCCCCTGGGGTGAGGGGGCGTTTGAACTTC,CASSPPGVRGRLNF
TRBD1,TRBV9,-,TRBJ1-1,TGTGCCAGCAGCGCTAGGGACAGCCTCACTGAAGCTTTCTTT,CASSARDSLTEAFF
-,TRBV2,-,TRBJ1-5,TGTGCCAGCAGTGGGGACGGCAATCAGCCCCAGCATTTT,CASSGDGNQPQHF
TRBD2,TRBV4-1,once,TRBJ2-5,TGCGCCAGCAGCCAAGATGGTGCTAGCGGGACCCAGTACTTC,CASSQDGASGTQYF
TRBD1,TRBV5-6,-,TRBJ1-5,TGTGCCAGCAGCTTGCGGACAGGTCGAAGAGGACAGCCCCAGCATTTT,CASSLRTGRRGQPQHF
-,TRBV5-1,-,TRBJ2-5,TGCGCCAGCAGATCCCGTCAAGAGACCCAGTACTTC,CASRSRQETQYF
TRBD2,TRBV27,-,TRBJ2-7,TGTGCCAGCAGTCCAGTATCTTTCCCCGCGACTAGCGGGATTCTCGAGCAGTACTTC,CASSPVSFPATSGILEQYF
-,TRBV6-5,-,TRBJ1-2,TGTGCCAGCAGTTACAAGGGCAGGCATGGCTACACCTTC,CASSYKGRHGYTF
-,TRBV9,-,TRBJ2-1,TGTGCCAGCAGCGTAGAGGGGGACCTATCGTGGAGGGTTCCCAGTGAGCAGTTCTTC,CASSVEGDLSWRVPSEQFF
TRBD1,TRBV5-5,-,TRBJ2-2,TGTGCCAGCAGCCCGCACGACAGGGGGTACACCGGGGAGCTGTTTTTT,CASSPHDRGYTGELFF